Listed here are 13 T cell receptor beta chains from one sample, sequenced in a study of PD-1 blockade in classical Hodgkin lymphoma. There was relapse after autologous stem cell transplantation in every patient, and there was variation in brentuximab vedotin exposure. Generated by immunoSEQ multiplex PCR, the TCRdb table keeps only in-frame clones and is missing some. This table has around 4,000 clones, roughly 77% appearing once. The specimen was peripheral blood mononuclear cells (PBMCs), collected at baseline. The receptors stem from a human donor with classical Hodgkin lymphoma.

This chain joins TRBV7-9 and TRBJ2-7, with 10 bases that match TRBD1. V trimming: 5 bases; J trimming: 4 bases; junction bases outside the gene matches: 8. The length of the CDR3 is 15 residues. CDR1 and CDR2 (germline): SEHNR, FQNEAQ (reference sequence). CDR3 in DNA: TGTGCCAGCAGCCGAGACAGGGGGCACCGATACGAGCAGTACTTC. Protein sequence: CASSRDRGHRYEQYF.

The genes are TRBV9 and TRBJ1-1; D is unresolved. Germline V gene lookup returns CDR1 SGDLS and CDR2 YYNGEE. The CDR3 sequence is 15 residues long. Trimming cost V 3 bases and J 0 bases, with 12 bases left between them. This chain's CDR3 is CASSGARAMNTEAFF. For the CDR3, the DNA is TGTGCCAGCAGCGGGGCCCGGGCCATGAACACTGAAGCTTTCTTT.

The chain uses TRBV27 and TRBJ1-5; D possibly corresponds to TRBD1 (6 bases). Germline CDR1 MNHEY, CDR2 SMNVEV (reference sequence). V was shortened by 7 bases and J by 7 bases, with 23 bases between the two germline ends. The CDR3 is made up of 16 amino acids. The CDR3 DNA sequence: TGTGCCAGCAAAGGTTCTGGGGGCCACCTCCCCCAGCCCCAGCATTTT. Encoded protein: CASKGSGGHLPQPQHF.

The chain couples TRBV2 to TRBJ1-5; D gene uncertain. The CDR3 is made up of 18 amino acids. Per the germline V gene, CDR1 is SNHLY and CDR2 is FYNNEI. Trimming pared 3 bases from V and 0 bases from J, leaving 18 bases between. The CDR3 bases are TGTGCCAGCAGTGAGGGTAGACCGCTTCTTTATAGCAATCAGCCCCAGCATTTT. Translation gives CASSEGRPLLYSNQPQHF.

This clone was counted once. The chain combines TRBV28 with TRBJ1-2; D call uncertain. CDR3 length equals 15 residues. CDR1 is MDHEN and CDR2 is SYDVKM in the germline V gene. The V end lost 4 bases, the J end lost 1 base, and 13 bases lay between the germline ends. The CDR3 sequence is CASSSTPGLNYGYTF. As DNA, the CDR3 is TGTGCCAGCAGTTCGACCCCCGGTCTTAACTATGGCTACACCTTC.

V is TRBV28 and J is TRBJ1-1, with no clear D. From germline, CDR1 is MDHEN and CDR2 SYDVKM. Trimming took 1 base from V and 7 from J, leaving 7 bases between them. The CDR3 is 12 residues long. CDR3 amino acids: CASSLSTGEAFF. CDR3 in DNA: TGTGCCAGCAGTTTATCCACCGGTGAAGCTTTCTTT.

CDR3 bases: TGTGCCAGCAGTCCAGCGACTAGCCTGGGAACTACAGTTGAGCAGTTCTTC. It translates to CASSPATSLGTTVEQFF. The chain carries TRBV28 and TRBJ2-1, with 7 bases lining up with TRBD2. With 5 bases clipped from V and 9 bases from J, the junction kept 19 bases outside the gene matches. Germline V gene data show CDR1 as MDHEN and CDR2 as SYDVKM. The CDR3 spans 17 residues.

This clone was detected a few times. The chain employs TRBV28 and TRBJ1-1; unclear D gene. The germline V gene encodes CDR1 MDHEN and CDR2 SYDVKM. This CDR3 comprises 14 residues. Trimming pared 6 bases from V and 4 bases from J, leaving 15 bases between. CDR3 sequence: CASRSVTEGTEAFF. As DNA, the CDR3 is TGTGCCAGCAGGTCCGTAACGGAGGGCACTGAAGCTTTCTTT.

This chain connects TRBV7-8 to TRBJ2-1; possible D gene TRBD2, 6 bases. V was cut by 5 bases and J by 3 bases, with 20 bases left in between. The CDR3 runs 17 residues. Germline V gene lookup returns CDR1 SGHVS and CDR2 FQNEAQ. CDR3 sequence (DNA): TGTGCCAGCAGCCCTATGGGTATGGCGGGAAGCTACAATGAGCAGTTCTTC. Encoded protein: CASSPMGMAGSYNEQFF.

The chain uses TRBV15 and TRBJ2-7; possibly TRBD1 or TRBD2 for D (5 bases each). Germline V gene sequence: CDR1 LNHNV, CDR2 YYDKDF (reference sequence). The CDR3 runs 13 residues. V lost 0 bases to trimming and J lost 5 bases, with 8 bases between them. DNA of the CDR3: TGTGCCACCAGCAGAGACGGGGACCACGAGCAGTACTTC. This encodes CATSRDGDHEQYF.

The rearrangement uses TRBV28 and TRBJ1-1; D is undetermined. Germline V gene data show CDR1 as MDHEN and CDR2 as SYDVKM. The CDR3 sequence is 13 residues long. Trimming removed 2 bases at V and 11 bases at J, with 15 bases between. DNA for the CDR3: TGTGCCAGCAGTTTAATTCCGGAGAATGGGGCTTTCTTT. Protein product: CASSLIPENGAFF.

The chain is built from TRBV18 and TRBJ2-7; D is possibly TRBD2 (6 bases). The CDR3 sequence is 16 residues long. The germline V gene encodes CDR1 KGHSH and CDR2 LQKENI. The ends were cut back, 0 bases at V and 2 bases at J, with 14 bases in the middle. In DNA form, the CDR3 reads TGTGCCAGCTCACCACCTGAAAGGAGGGGCGCCTACGAGCAGTACTTC. This codes for CASSPPERRGAYEQYF.

This chain connects TRBV9 to TRBJ2-1; TRBD2 might be the D (5 bases). This CDR3 spans 14 amino acids. V was pared by 4 bases and J by 8 bases, with 16 bases between. Germline V gene data show CDR1 as SGDLS and CDR2 as YYNGEE. DNA for the CDR3: TGTGCCAGCAGCCCCACCCCGGGGAACCATGAGCAGTTCTTC. Residues: CASSPTPGNHEQFF.